This T cell receptor beta chain was captured by sequencing in a study of PD-L1 blockade in urothelial cancer. The repertoire was sequenced with immunoSEQ multiplex PCR; TCRdb's copy has only in-frame clones and lacks some. The sample includes 24,000 or so clones, more than 65% of them seen just once. Time point of the sample: peripheral blood 6 weeks after treatment start. Germline lookup yields CDR1 ENHRY and CDR2 SYGVKD. This CDR3 comprises 16 residues. Trimming removed 0 bases from V and 0 bases from J, with 6 bases in between. The origin of this receptor is a man in his 70s with urothelial cancer. This rearrangement joins TRBV10-3 to TRBJ2-6; D gene unclear. Sequenced material: PBMCs, taken around atezolizumab (anti-PD-L1) treatment. The CDR3 DNA is TGTGCCATCAGTGAGTCCGTAGCCTCTGGGGCCAACGTCCTGACTTTC. Encoded protein: CAISESVASGANVLTF.